A selection of T cell receptor beta chains follows, all from one sample in a study of cytomegalovirus exposure and HLA in healthy donors. TCRdb's table, derived via immunoSEQ multiplex PCR, lists solely in-frame clones and lacks some. The sample lists some 150,000 clones; 70% to 80% were seen once. Sequencing used PBMCs. Receptor source: a female donor in good health and CMV-seronegative. Each CDR3 is given with its conserved first and last residue. D genes are given only for firm matches. Not every row has a clone size; where given, it reads once, few, many or a size class.

v_call: TRBV21-1
clone_size: .
d_call: .
j_call: TRBJ2-7
cdr3_nt: TGTGCCAGCAGGGCACTCGGGAGGTCCCCCTACGAGCAGTACTTC
cdr3_aa: CASRALGRSPYEQYF

v_call: TRBV9
clone_size: .
d_call: .
j_call: TRBJ2-5
cdr3_nt: TGTGCCAGCAGCGTAGCACAGGATACCCAAGAGACCCAGTACTTC
cdr3_aa: CASSVAQDTQETQYF

v_call: TRBV5-1
clone_size: .
d_call: TRBD2
j_call: TRBJ2-7
cdr3_nt: TGCGCCAGCAGCATTTCTAGCGGGAGTAATTACGAGCAGTACTTC
cdr3_aa: CASSISSGSNYEQYF

v_call: TRBV5-1
clone_size: few
d_call: .
j_call: TRBJ2-1
cdr3_nt: TGCGCCAGCAGCTTGGGGCAGGGCAATGAGCAGTTCTTC
cdr3_aa: CASSLGQGNEQFF

v_call: TRBV11-2
clone_size: .
d_call: .
j_call: TRBJ2-7
cdr3_nt: TGTGCCAGCAGCTTAGTACCCGTTCTGACCCCGGGCGAGCAGTACTTC
cdr3_aa: CASSLVPVLTPGEQYF

v_call: TRBV6-1
clone_size: .
d_call: .
j_call: TRBJ2-5
cdr3_nt: TGTGCCAGCAGTGTCGACAGGCAAGAGACCCAGTACTTC
cdr3_aa: CASSVDRQETQYF

v_call: TRBV28
clone_size: once
d_call: TRBD1
j_call: TRBJ2-7
cdr3_nt: TGTGCCAGCACCCAGACAGGGGTCTACGAGCAGTACTTC
cdr3_aa: CASTQTGVYEQYF

v_call: TRBV5-1
clone_size: .
d_call: TRBD1
j_call: TRBJ1-4
cdr3_nt: TGCGCCAGCAGCTTGAGGCAGGGGGATCATAATGAAAAACTGTTTTTT
cdr3_aa: CASSLRQGDHNEKLFF

v_call: TRBV5-1
clone_size: .
d_call: TRBD1
j_call: TRBJ2-5
cdr3_nt: TGCGCCAGCAGCTTGGGGACGGGACAGACGGAGACCCAGTACTTC
cdr3_aa: CASSLGTGQTETQYF

v_call: TRBV4-3
clone_size: .
d_call: .
j_call: TRBJ1-6
cdr3_nt: TGCGCCAGCAGCCAAGGAGAGACTTATTCACCCCTCCACTTT
cdr3_aa: CASSQGETYSPLHF

v_call: TRBV18
clone_size: once
d_call: TRBD1
j_call: TRBJ2-7
cdr3_nt: TGTGCCAGCTCACCATCCGGCAGGGGGTACGAGCAGTACTTC
cdr3_aa: CASSPSGRGYEQYF

v_call: TRBV10-3
clone_size: once
d_call: TRBD1
j_call: TRBJ1-6
cdr3_nt: TGTGCCATCAGTGGGCCCATAGGGACAGGGGATTCACCCCTCCACTTT
cdr3_aa: CAISGPIGTGDSPLHF

v_call: TRBV7-3
clone_size: .
d_call: TRBD2
j_call: TRBJ2-5
cdr3_nt: TGTGCCAGCAGCTCCTCTCGGGGGGGGAGGGAGACCCAGTACTTC
cdr3_aa: CASSSSRGGRETQYF

v_call: TRBV7-9
clone_size: .
d_call: .
j_call: TRBJ2-7
cdr3_nt: TGTGCCAGCACCTCACAGGGCTACGAGCAGTACTTC
cdr3_aa: CASTSQGYEQYF

v_call: TRBV7-2
clone_size: .
d_call: TRBD1
j_call: TRBJ1-1
cdr3_nt: TGTGCCAGCAGCTTAGGCAGGGGGGCGAACACTGAAGCTTTCTTT
cdr3_aa: CASSLGRGANTEAFF

v_call: TRBV6-1
clone_size: .
d_call: .
j_call: TRBJ2-7
cdr3_nt: TGTGCAGTCAGGTATAACTACGAGCAGTACTTC
cdr3_aa: CAVRYNYEQYF

v_call: TRBV7-9
clone_size: few
d_call: .
j_call: TRBJ2-1
cdr3_nt: TGTGCCAGCAGCTTTTTAGGGGTCGGCAATGAGCAGTTCTTC
cdr3_aa: CASSFLGVGNEQFF

v_call: TRBV9
clone_size: once
d_call: .
j_call: TRBJ2-7
cdr3_nt: TGTGCCAGCAGCGTAGGTGTACTGGAGAGCTCCTACGAGCAGTACTTC
cdr3_aa: CASSVGVLESSYEQYF

v_call: TRBV28
clone_size: .
d_call: .
j_call: TRBJ1-1
cdr3_nt: TGTGCCAGCAGCCCAGGGGAACACACTGAAGCTTTCTTT
cdr3_aa: CASSPGEHTEAFF

v_call: TRBV30
clone_size: .
d_call: .
j_call: TRBJ1-1
cdr3_nt: TGTGCCTCAAACCGGGGTACTGAAGCTTTCTTT
cdr3_aa: CASNRGTEAFF

v_call: TRBV5-6
clone_size: .
d_call: TRBD2
j_call: TRBJ2-2
cdr3_nt: TGTGCCAGCAGCACGGGACTAGCGGGGTACGGGGAGCTGTTTTTT
cdr3_aa: CASSTGLAGYGELFF

v_call: TRBV2
clone_size: few
d_call: .
j_call: TRBJ2-2
cdr3_nt: TGTGCCAGCAGTGACGGGATCTCCGCGGCCGGGGAGCTGTTTTTT
cdr3_aa: CASSDGISAAGELFF

v_call: TRBV7-2
clone_size: .
d_call: .
j_call: TRBJ1-2
cdr3_nt: TGTGCCAGCAGCTTGGGGGTGGCGGGGAGCGGCTACACCTTC
cdr3_aa: CASSLGVAGSGYTF

v_call: TRBV7-9
clone_size: .
d_call: TRBD1
j_call: TRBJ2-4
cdr3_nt: TGTGCCAGCAGCTTGGAGGGACAGGTAGCCAAAAACATTCAGTACTTC
cdr3_aa: CASSLEGQVAKNIQYF

v_call: TRBV28
clone_size: .
d_call: .
j_call: TRBJ1-2
cdr3_nt: TGTGCCAGCAGTCCCGCGCGTCCTAACTATGGCTACACCTTC
cdr3_aa: CASSPARPNYGYTF

v_call: TRBV7-9
clone_size: few
d_call: TRBD1
j_call: TRBJ2-5
cdr3_nt: TGTGCCAGCAGCTTAGCGCCGGGACAGGGGGCGTCTAAAGGGTACTTC
cdr3_aa: CASSLAPGQGASKGYF

v_call: TRBV6-6
clone_size: .
d_call: .
j_call: TRBJ2-5
cdr3_nt: TGTGCCAGCAGCCCAAGGACGGAGGGGACCCAGTACTTC
cdr3_aa: CASSPRTEGTQYF

v_call: TRBV9
clone_size: .
d_call: TRBD1
j_call: TRBJ2-7
cdr3_nt: TGTGCCAGCGGCCGCGGGACAGGGGGTACCTACGAGCAGTACTTC
cdr3_aa: CASGRGTGGTYEQYF

v_call: TRBV7-9
clone_size: .
d_call: TRBD2
j_call: TRBJ2-1
cdr3_nt: TGTGCCAGCAGCTTAGGGCTAGCGGCACACAATGAGCAGTTCTTC
cdr3_aa: CASSLGLAAHNEQFF

v_call: TRBV2
clone_size: .
d_call: TRBD1
j_call: TRBJ2-7
cdr3_nt: TGTGCCAGCAGTGAAGCGGGGACAGCGACCTACGAGCAGTACTTC
cdr3_aa: CASSEAGTATYEQYF

v_call: TRBV19
clone_size: .
d_call: TRBD1
j_call: TRBJ2-7
cdr3_nt: TGTGCCAGTAGTATAGAAGCTGGGACAGGGGGTTCCGAGCAGTACTTC
cdr3_aa: CASSIEAGTGGSEQYF

v_call: TRBV4-3
clone_size: .
d_call: TRBD2
j_call: TRBJ2-6
cdr3_nt: TGCGCCAGCAGCCAAGCGGGGGGTAGTGGGGCCAACGTCCTGACTTTC
cdr3_aa: CASSQAGGSGANVLTF

v_call: TRBV27
clone_size: .
d_call: TRBD2
j_call: TRBJ2-1
cdr3_nt: TGTGCCAGCAGACTTTCGGCACTAGCGACCCCTGTGTGGCAGTTCTTC
cdr3_aa: CASRLSALATPVWQFF

v_call: TRBV7-9
clone_size: .
d_call: .
j_call: TRBJ1-1
cdr3_nt: TGTGCCAGCAGTTTACTTACAGGGTATGGGGCTGAAGCTTTCTTT
cdr3_aa: CASSLLTGYGAEAFF

v_call: TRBV6-5
clone_size: few
d_call: .
j_call: TRBJ1-1
cdr3_nt: TGTGCCAGCAGTTTCCGGGGGGTGGGGATTCAAGCTTTCTTT
cdr3_aa: CASSFRGVGIQAFF

v_call: TRBV19
clone_size: .
d_call: .
j_call: TRBJ1-6
cdr3_nt: TGTGCCAGTAGTATTGCGGGGGTAAATTCACCCCTCCACTTT
cdr3_aa: CASSIAGVNSPLHF

v_call: TRBV10-3
clone_size: few
d_call: .
j_call: TRBJ1-2
cdr3_nt: TGTGCCATCAGTGGGAACAGGGACTATGGCTACACCTTC
cdr3_aa: CAISGNRDYGYTF

v_call: TRBV6-4
clone_size: once
d_call: .
j_call: TRBJ1-5
cdr3_nt: TGTGCCAGCAGGATGGCGGATAGCAATCAGCCCCAGCATTTT
cdr3_aa: CASRMADSNQPQHF

v_call: TRBV19
clone_size: once
d_call: .
j_call: TRBJ2-7
cdr3_nt: TGTGCCAGTAGTAGAGGAGGGGATAGCTCCTACGAGCAGTACTTC
cdr3_aa: CASSRGGDSSYEQYF

v_call: TRBV5-1
clone_size: .
d_call: TRBD1
j_call: TRBJ2-7
cdr3_nt: TGCGCCAGCAGCGTCTCCGGGACAGGGGTCGCGCAGTACTTC
cdr3_aa: CASSVSGTGVAQYF

v_call: TRBV7-7
clone_size: few
d_call: .
j_call: TRBJ2-3
cdr3_nt: TGTGCTAGCAGCTTGCAGTCCACAGATACGCAGTATTTT
cdr3_aa: CASSLQSTDTQYF

v_call: TRBV4-3
clone_size: .
d_call: .
j_call: TRBJ1-4
cdr3_nt: TGCGCCAGCAGCCAAGATTTGGGGGGGATGATGGAAAAACTGTTTTTT
cdr3_aa: CASSQDLGGMMEKLFF

v_call: TRBV13
clone_size: .
d_call: .
j_call: TRBJ2-2
cdr3_nt: TGTGCCAGCAGCCGTCTGGGCGGGGAGAACACCGGGGAGCTGTTTTTT
cdr3_aa: CASSRLGGENTGELFF

v_call: TRBV30
clone_size: .
d_call: .
j_call: TRBJ1-4
cdr3_nt: TGTGCCTGGAGTGTGGGGCCAACTAATGAAAAACTGTTTTTT
cdr3_aa: CAWSVGPTNEKLFF

v_call: TRBV30
clone_size: .
d_call: TRBD1
j_call: TRBJ1-6
cdr3_nt: TGTGCCTGGGCTCGGACAGGGGGTAATTCACCCCTCCACTTT
cdr3_aa: CAWARTGGNSPLHF

v_call: TRBV27
clone_size: .
d_call: .
j_call: TRBJ1-5
cdr3_nt: TGTGCCAGCAGGAAGAACAGGGACGGCAATCAGCCCCAGCATTTT
cdr3_aa: CASRKNRDGNQPQHF

v_call: TRBV4-2
clone_size: .
d_call: TRBD2
j_call: TRBJ2-1
cdr3_nt: TGTGCCAGCAGCCAATATAGCGGGAGAAACGTGAATGAGCAGTTCTTC
cdr3_aa: CASSQYSGRNVNEQFF

v_call: TRBV7-3
clone_size: .
d_call: .
j_call: TRBJ2-2
cdr3_nt: TGTGCCAGCAGCCCTACTGACACCCTCACCGGGGAGCTGTTTTTT
cdr3_aa: CASSPTDTLTGELFF

v_call: TRBV10-3
clone_size: .
d_call: TRBD2
j_call: TRBJ2-1
cdr3_nt: TGTGCCATCAGGGGGACTAGCGGGGGGGCGAGTGAGCAGTTCTTC
cdr3_aa: CAIRGTSGGASEQFF

v_call: TRBV18
clone_size: .
d_call: TRBD1
j_call: TRBJ1-1
cdr3_nt: TGTGCCAGCCGTACAGGGGTCTTGAACACTGAAGCTTTCTTT
cdr3_aa: CASRTGVLNTEAFF

v_call: TRBV6-6
clone_size: .
d_call: .
j_call: TRBJ2-4
cdr3_nt: TGTGCCAGCAGTTATTCACTAGCCAAAAACATTCAGTACTTC
cdr3_aa: CASSYSLAKNIQYF

v_call: TRBV9
clone_size: once
d_call: TRBD1
j_call: TRBJ2-3
cdr3_nt: TGTGCCAGCAGGAGGGGGGGGACAGGGGCAGATACGCAGTATTTT
cdr3_aa: CASRRGGTGADTQYF

v_call: TRBV19
clone_size: .
d_call: TRBD2
j_call: TRBJ2-7
cdr3_nt: TGTGCCAGTAGTATGTTGGGGACTAGCGCCTCCTACGAGCAGTACTTC
cdr3_aa: CASSMLGTSASYEQYF

v_call: TRBV30
clone_size: few
d_call: TRBD2
j_call: TRBJ2-5
cdr3_nt: TGTGCCCAAGCTAGCGGGGGGTCGGCGGGAGAGACCCAGTACTTC
cdr3_aa: CAQASGGSAGETQYF

v_call: TRBV7-7
clone_size: once
d_call: TRBD2
j_call: TRBJ2-5
cdr3_nt: TGTGCCAGCAGCCCGGGACTAGCGGGAGGACAAGAGACCCAGTACTTC
cdr3_aa: CASSPGLAGGQETQYF

v_call: TRBV7-6
clone_size: .
d_call: .
j_call: TRBJ2-1
cdr3_nt: TGTGCCAGCAGCTTGGGTAGCGCCTCCTACAATGAGCAGTTCTTC
cdr3_aa: CASSLGSASYNEQFF